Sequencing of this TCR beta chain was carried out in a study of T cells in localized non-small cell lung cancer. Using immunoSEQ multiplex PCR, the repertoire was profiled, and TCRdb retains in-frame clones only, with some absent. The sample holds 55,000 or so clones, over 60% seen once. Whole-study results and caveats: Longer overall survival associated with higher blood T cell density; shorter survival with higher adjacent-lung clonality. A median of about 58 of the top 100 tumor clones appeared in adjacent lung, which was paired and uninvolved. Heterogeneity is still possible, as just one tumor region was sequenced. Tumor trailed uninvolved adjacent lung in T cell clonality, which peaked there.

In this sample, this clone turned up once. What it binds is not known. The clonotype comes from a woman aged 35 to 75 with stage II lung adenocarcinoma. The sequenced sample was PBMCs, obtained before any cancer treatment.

CDR3 sequence (DNA): TGTGCCAGCAGCTTGTTGGGTATAGGGGCTCCTAACTATGGCTACACCTTC. Encoded protein: CASSLLGIGAPNYGYTF. This rearrangement joins TRBV5-6 to TRBJ1-2; perhaps TRBD1 as D (5 bases). CDR3 length: 17 residues. Germline CDR1 and CDR2: SGHDT and YYEEEE. Trimming removed 1 base from V and 0 bases from J, with 16 bases in between.